This TCR beta chain was documented in a study of cytomegalovirus exposure and HLA in healthy donors. Study as a whole: In an earlier analysis, 90 million to 130 million unique TCR beta sequences were found from some 170 million T cells.

The CDR3 extends over 14 amino acids. Trimming at V came to 3 bases and at J to 9 bases, leaving 10 bases not matched to a gene. CDR1 SEHNR and CDR2 FQNEAQ come from the germline V gene (reference sequence). PCR amplification relied on 60 Vbeta primers (plus 13 Jbeta primers). Generated by immunoSEQ multiplex PCR, the TCRdb table keeps only in-frame clones and is missing some. The sample has 150,000 to 200,000 clones, 80% seen once; the top ten hold 0.65%. General study results and limits: Because they were indistinguishable, some V segments, including TRBV6-2 and TRBV6-3, were excluded.

This clone was detected only once. The antigen is unknown. The chain joins TRBV7-9 to TRBJ1-2; TRBD1 agrees at 7 bases. Sequences were obtained from PBMCs. The sequence came from a boy aged 5-17 years in good health and CMV-seronegative. The CDR3 sequence: CASSFGQGDGSYTF. CDR3 nucleotide sequence: TGTGCCAGCAGCTTCGGGCAGGGGGATGGAAGCTACACCTTC. Together with reference TRBV7-9 and TRBJ1-2, the CDR3 gives the full variable domain: DTGVSQNPRHKITKRGQNVTFRCDPISEHNRLYWYRQTLGQGPEFLTYFQNEAQLEKSRLLSDRFSAERPKGSFSTLEIQRTEQGDSAMYLCASSFGQGDGSYTFGSGTRLTVV.